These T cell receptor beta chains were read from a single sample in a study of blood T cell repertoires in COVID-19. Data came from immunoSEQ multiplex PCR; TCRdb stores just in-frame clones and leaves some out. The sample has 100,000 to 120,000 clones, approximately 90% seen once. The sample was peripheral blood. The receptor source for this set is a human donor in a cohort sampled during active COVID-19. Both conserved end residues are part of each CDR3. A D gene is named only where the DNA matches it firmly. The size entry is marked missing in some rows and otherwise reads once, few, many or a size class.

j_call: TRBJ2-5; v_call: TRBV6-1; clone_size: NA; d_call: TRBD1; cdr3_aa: CASSEQGARETQYF; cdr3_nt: TGTGCCAGCAGTGAACAGGGGGCTCGGGAGACCCAGTACTTC
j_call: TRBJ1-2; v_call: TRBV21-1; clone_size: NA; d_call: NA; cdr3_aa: CASRPRGVADGYTF; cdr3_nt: TGTGCCAGCCGTCCGCGGGGAGTAGCGGATGGCTACACCTTC
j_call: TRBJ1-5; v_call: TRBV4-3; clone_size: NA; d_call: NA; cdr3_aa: CASSQDPQTGTSNQPQHF; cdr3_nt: TGCGCCAGCAGCCAAGATCCACAAACCGGGACAAGCAATCAGCCCCAGCATTTT
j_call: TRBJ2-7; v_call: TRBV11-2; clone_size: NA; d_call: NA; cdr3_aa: CASSFNPGMGEQYF; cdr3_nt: TGTGCCAGCAGCTTTAATCCAGGGATGGGCGAGCAGTACTTC
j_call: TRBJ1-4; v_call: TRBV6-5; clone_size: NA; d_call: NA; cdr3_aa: CASSRGSYEKLFF; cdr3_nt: TGTGCCAGCAGCCGAGGGTCATACGAAAAACTGTTTTTT
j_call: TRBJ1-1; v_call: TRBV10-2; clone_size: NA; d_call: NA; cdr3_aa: CASSELRMNTEAFF; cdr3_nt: TGCGCCAGCAGTGAGCTGCGAATGAACACTGAAGCTTTCTTT
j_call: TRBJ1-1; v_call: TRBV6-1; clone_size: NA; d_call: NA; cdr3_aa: CASSEALRDEAFF; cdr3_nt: TGTGCCAGCAGTGAAGCGCTTCGAGATGAAGCTTTCTTT
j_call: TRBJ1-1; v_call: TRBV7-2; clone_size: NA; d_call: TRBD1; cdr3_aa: CASSYPTGERRTEAFF; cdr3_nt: TGTGCCAGCAGCTACCCGACAGGGGAACGGAGGACTGAAGCTTTCTTT
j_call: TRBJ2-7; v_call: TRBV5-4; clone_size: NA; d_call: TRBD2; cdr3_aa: CASSGAGTSGRRGEQYF; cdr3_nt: TGTGCCAGCAGCGGGGCCGGGACTAGCGGGAGACGGGGCGAGCAGTACTTC
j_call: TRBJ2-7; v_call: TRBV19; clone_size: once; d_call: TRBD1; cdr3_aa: CASSRSIQGDEQYF; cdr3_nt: TGTGCCAGTAGTAGATCAATACAGGGGGACGAGCAGTACTTC
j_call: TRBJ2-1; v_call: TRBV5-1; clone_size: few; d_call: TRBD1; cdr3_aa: CASHFGTGFNEQFF; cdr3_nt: TGCGCCAGCCATTTTGGGACAGGGTTCAATGAGCAGTTCTTC
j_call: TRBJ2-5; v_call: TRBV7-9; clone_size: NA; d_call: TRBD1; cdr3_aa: CASSRQGRETQYF; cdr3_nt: TGTGCCAGCAGCCGACAGGGCCGGGAGACCCAGTACTTC
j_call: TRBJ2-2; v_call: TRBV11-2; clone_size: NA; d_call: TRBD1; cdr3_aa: CASSSGQGSTGELFF; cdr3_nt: TGTGCCAGCAGCTCCGGACAGGGGTCGACCGGGGAGCTGTTTTTT
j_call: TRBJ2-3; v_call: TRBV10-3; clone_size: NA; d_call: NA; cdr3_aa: CAMGGTSTDTQYF; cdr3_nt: TGTGCCATGGGAGGCACTAGCACAGATACGCAGTATTTT
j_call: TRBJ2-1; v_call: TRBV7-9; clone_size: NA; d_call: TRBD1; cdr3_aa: CASVDRGALNEQFF; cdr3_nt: TGTGCCAGCGTCGACAGGGGGGCTTTAAATGAGCAGTTCTTC
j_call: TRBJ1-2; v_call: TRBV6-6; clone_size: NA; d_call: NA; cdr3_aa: CASTLYHQGTDGYTF; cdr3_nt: TGTGCCAGCACCCTTTACCATCAGGGAACGGACGGCTACACCTTC
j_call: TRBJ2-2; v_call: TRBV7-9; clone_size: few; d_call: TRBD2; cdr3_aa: CASSLGLGTGELFF; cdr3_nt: TGTGCCAGCAGCTTGGGACTAGGTACCGGGGAGCTGTTTTTT
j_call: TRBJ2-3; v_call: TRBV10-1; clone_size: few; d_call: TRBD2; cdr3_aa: CASSVGLADTDTQYF; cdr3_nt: TGCGCCAGCAGTGTGGGACTAGCGGACACAGATACGCAGTATTTT
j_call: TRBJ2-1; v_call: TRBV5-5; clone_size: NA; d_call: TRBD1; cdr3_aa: CASSSPGTGRNEQFF; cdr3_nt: TGTGCCAGCAGCTCTCCCGGGACAGGGAGAAATGAGCAGTTCTTC
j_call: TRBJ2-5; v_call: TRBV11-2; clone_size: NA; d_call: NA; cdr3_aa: CASSWTVGETQYF; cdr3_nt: TGTGCCAGCAGCTGGACAGTTGGGGAGACCCAGTACTTC
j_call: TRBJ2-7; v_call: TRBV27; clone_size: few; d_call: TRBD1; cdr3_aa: CASAARTGGYEQYF; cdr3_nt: TGTGCCAGCGCGGCTAGGACAGGGGGCTACGAGCAGTACTTC
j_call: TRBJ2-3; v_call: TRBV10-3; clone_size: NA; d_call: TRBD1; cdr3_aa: CATDRGRVTDTQYF; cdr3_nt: TGTGCCACTGACAGGGGGCGCGTCACAGATACGCAGTATTTT
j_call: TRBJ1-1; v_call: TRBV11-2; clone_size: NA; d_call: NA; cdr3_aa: CASSLVVGLNTEAFF; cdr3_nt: TGTGCCAGCAGCTTAGTGGTCGGTTTGAACACTGAAGCTTTCTTT
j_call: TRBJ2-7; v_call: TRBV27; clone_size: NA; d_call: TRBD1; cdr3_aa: CASSSRQGPSEQYF; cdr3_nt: TGTGCCAGCAGTTCGCGACAGGGACCTAGCGAGCAGTACTTC
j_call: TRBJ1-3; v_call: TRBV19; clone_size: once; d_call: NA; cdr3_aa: CASSKTGRSGNTIYF; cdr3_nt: TGTGCCAGTAGTAAGACAGGACGCTCTGGAAACACCATATATTTT
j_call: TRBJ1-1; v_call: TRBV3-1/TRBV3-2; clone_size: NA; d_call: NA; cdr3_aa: CASTRGTEAFF; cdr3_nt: TGTGCCAGCACGCGGGGTACTGAAGCTTTCTTT
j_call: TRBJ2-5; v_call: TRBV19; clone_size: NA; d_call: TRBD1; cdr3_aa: CASSTRTGETQYF; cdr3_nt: TGTGCCAGTAGTACCCGGACAGGGGAGACCCAGTACTTC
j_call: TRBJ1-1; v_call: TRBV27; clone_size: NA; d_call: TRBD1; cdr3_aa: CASSFLDRANTEAFF; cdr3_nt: TGTGCCAGCAGTTTTCTGGACAGGGCAAACACTGAAGCTTTCTTT
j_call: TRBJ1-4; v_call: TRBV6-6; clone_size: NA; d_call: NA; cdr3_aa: CASRAEGGTNEKLFF; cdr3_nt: TGTGCCAGCAGAGCGGAGGGGGGGACTAATGAAAAACTGTTTTTT
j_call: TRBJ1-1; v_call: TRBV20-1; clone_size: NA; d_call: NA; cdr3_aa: CSANRDEAFF; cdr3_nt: TGCAGTGCAAATCGGGATGAAGCTTTCTTT
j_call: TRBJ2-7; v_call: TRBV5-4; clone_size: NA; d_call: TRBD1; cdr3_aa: CASSPGGQGSNEQYF; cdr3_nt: TGTGCCAGCAGCCCGGGGGGACAGGGCAGCAACGAGCAGTACTTC
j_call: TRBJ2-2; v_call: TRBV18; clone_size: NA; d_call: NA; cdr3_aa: CASSPWTANTGELFF; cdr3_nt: TGTGCCAGCTCACCATGGACAGCGAACACCGGGGAGCTGTTTTTT
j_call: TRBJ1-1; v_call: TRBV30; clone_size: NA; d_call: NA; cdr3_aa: CAWSHTGFMNTEAFF; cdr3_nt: TGTGCCTGGAGTCATACCGGTTTCATGAACACTGAAGCTTTCTTT